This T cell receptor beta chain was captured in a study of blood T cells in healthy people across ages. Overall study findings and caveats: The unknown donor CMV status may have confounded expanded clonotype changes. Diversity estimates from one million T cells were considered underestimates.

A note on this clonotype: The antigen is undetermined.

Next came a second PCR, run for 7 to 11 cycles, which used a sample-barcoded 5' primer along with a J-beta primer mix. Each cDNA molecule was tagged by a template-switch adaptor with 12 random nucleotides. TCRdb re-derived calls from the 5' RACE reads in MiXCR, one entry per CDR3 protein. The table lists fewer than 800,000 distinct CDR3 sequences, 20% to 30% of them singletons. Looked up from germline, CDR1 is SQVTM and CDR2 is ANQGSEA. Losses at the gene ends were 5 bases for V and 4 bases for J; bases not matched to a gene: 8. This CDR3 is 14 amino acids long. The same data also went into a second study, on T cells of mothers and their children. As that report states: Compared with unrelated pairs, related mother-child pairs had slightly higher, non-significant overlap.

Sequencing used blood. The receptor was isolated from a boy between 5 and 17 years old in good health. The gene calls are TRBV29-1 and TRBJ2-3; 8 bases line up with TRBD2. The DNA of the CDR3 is TGCAGCGTTCGGCGGGGGGTCAGCGCAGATACGCAGTATTTT. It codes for CSVRRGVSADTQYF.